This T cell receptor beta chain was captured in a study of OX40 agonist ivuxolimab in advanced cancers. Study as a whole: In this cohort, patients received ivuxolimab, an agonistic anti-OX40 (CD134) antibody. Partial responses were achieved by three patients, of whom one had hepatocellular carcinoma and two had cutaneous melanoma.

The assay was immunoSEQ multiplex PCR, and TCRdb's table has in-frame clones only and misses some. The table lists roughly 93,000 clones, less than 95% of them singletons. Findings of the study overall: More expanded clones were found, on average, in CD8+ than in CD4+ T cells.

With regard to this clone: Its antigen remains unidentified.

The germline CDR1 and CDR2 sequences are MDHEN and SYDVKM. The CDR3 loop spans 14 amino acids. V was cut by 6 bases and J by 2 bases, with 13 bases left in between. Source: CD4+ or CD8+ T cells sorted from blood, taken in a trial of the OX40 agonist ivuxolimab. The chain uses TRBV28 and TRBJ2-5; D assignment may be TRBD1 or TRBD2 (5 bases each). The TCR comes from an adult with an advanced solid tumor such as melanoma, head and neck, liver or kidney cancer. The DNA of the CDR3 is TGTGCCAGCAGAGCTCGGGGCCTTCAAGAGACCCAGTACTTC. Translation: CASRARGLQETQYF.